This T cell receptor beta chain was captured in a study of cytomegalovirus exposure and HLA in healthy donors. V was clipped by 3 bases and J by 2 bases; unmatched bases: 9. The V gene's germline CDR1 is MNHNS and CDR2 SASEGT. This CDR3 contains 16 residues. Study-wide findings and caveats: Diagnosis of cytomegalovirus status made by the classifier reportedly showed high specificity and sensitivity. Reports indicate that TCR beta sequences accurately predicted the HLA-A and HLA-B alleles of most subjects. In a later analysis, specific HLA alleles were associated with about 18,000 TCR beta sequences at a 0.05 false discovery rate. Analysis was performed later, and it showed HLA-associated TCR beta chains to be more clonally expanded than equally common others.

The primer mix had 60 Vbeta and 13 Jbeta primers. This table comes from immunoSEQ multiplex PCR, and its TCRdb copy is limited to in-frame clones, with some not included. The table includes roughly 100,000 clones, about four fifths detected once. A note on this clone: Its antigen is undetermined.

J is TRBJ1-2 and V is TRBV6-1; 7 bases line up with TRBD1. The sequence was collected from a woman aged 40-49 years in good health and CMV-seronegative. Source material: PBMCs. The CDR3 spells CASSEVADRRNYGYTF. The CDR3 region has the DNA TGTGCCAGCAGTGAGGTCGCGGACAGGCGGAACTATGGCTACACCTTC.